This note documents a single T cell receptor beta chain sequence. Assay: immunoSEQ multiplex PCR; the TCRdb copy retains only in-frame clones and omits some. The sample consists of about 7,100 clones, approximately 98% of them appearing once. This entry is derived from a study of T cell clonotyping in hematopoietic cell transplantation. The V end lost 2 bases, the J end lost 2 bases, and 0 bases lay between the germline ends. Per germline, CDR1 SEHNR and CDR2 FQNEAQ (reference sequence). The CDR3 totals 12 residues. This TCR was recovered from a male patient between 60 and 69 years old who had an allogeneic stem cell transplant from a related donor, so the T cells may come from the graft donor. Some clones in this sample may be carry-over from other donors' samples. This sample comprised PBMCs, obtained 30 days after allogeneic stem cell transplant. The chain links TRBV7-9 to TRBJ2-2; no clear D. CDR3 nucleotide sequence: TGTGCCAGCAGCTTAAACACCGGGGAGCTGTTTTTT. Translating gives CASSLNTGELFF.